The 12 T cell receptor beta chains below were found in one sample sequenced in a study of cytomegalovirus exposure and HLA in healthy donors. This PCR relied on a set of 60 Vbeta primers and 13 Jbeta primers. Using immunoSEQ multiplex PCR, the repertoire was profiled, and TCRdb retains in-frame clones only, with some absent. The table records under 200,000 clones, approximately 81% of them present only once. The sequenced sample was PBMCs. All receptors derive from a woman younger than 35 in good health and CMV-seropositive.

This clone was counted only a few times. This rearrangement joins TRBV11-3 to TRBJ1-2; the D is unclear. Trimming removed 1 base from V and 4 bases from J, with 4 bases in between. This CDR3 has 12 amino acids. Germline assignment: CDR1 SGHNT and CDR2 YENEEA. The CDR3 region is CASSLGAYGYTF. In DNA form, the CDR3 reads TGTGCCAGCAGCTTAGGGGCCTATGGCTACACCTTC.

In its sample, this clone was seen once. The chain combines TRBV6-5 with TRBJ1-2; 8 bases line up with TRBD1. J gave up 5 bases and V 9 bases, and 5 bases lay outside the gene matches. Germline loops: CDR1 MNHEY, CDR2 SVGAGI. This CDR3 is 12 amino acids long. The CDR3 reads CASQQGEYGYTF. The CDR3 DNA sequence: TGTGCCAGTCAACAGGGGGAATATGGCTACACCTTC.

The rearrangement joins TRBV19 to TRBJ2-2; D is possibly TRBD1 (6 bases). The CDR3 sequence is 15 residues long. Germline loops: CDR1 LNHDA, CDR2 SQIVND (reference sequence). V was clipped by 2 bases and J by 3 bases, with 10 bases between them. CDR3 DNA: TGTGCCAGTAGTATACAGCAGGGGTACACCGGGGAGCTGTTTTTT. Residues: CASSIQQGYTGELFF.

J is TRBJ2-2 and V is TRBV7-6; perhaps TRBD1 as D (5 bases). Trimming pared 1 base from V and 0 bases from J, leaving 9 bases between. This CDR3 comprises 16 residues. Looked up from germline, CDR1 is SGHVS and CDR2 is FNYEAQ. The CDR3 coding sequence is TGTGCCAGCAGCTTAGGTGGGGCAGCGAACACCGGGGAGCTGTTTTTT. It encodes CASSLGGAANTGELFF.

This chain links TRBV10-2 with TRBJ2-1; TRBD1 is a possible D gene (5 bases). V dropped 6 bases and J dropped 7 bases, with 13 bases sitting between them. This CDR3 is built from 13 residues. CDR1 WSHSY and CDR2 SAAADI come from the germline V gene. The CDR3 spells CASREPKGNEQFF. CDR3 nucleotide sequence: TGCGCCAGCAGAGAACCTAAGGGGAATGAGCAGTTCTTC.

The V and J genes are TRBV7-9 and TRBJ2-5; 12 nucleotides line up with TRBD2. Per germline, CDR1 SEHNR and CDR2 FQNEAQ (reference sequence). Trimming cost V 5 bases and J 0 bases; bases outside gene matches: 7. This CDR3 spans 17 amino acids. This CDR3 is CASSPGTSGLYQETQYF. CDR3 bases: TGTGCCAGCAGCCCCGGGACTAGCGGGTTGTACCAAGAGACCCAGTACTTC. Using reference TRBV7-9 and TRBJ2-5 for the parts outside the CDR3, the full variable domain is DTGVSQNPRHKITKRGQNVTFRCDPISEHNRLYWYRQTLGQGPEFLTYFQNEAQLEKSRLLSDRFSAERPKGSFSTLEIQRTEQGDSAMYLCASSPGTSGLYQETQYFGPGTRLLVL.

The chain links TRBV28 to TRBJ2-1, with a weak D call TRBD2 (7 bases). Per the germline V gene, CDR1 is MDHEN and CDR2 is SYDVKM. The V end lost 4 bases, the J end lost 9 bases, and 13 bases lay between the germline ends. The CDR3 is 13 amino acids. The CDR3 loop is CASSSGGPVEQFF. DNA for the CDR3: TGTGCCAGCAGTTCCGGGGGGCCGGTTGAGCAGTTCTTC.

This clone was seen only once. The chain couples TRBV5-1 to TRBJ1-5, with unresolved D. V was pared by 0 bases and J by 5 bases, with 6 bases between. Germline CDR1 and CDR2: SGHRS and YFSETQ. The CDR3 is made up of 13 amino acids. The CDR3 sequence is CASSLDSHQPQHF. CDR3 sequence (DNA): TGCGCCAGCAGCTTGGACAGCCATCAGCCCCAGCATTTT.

This chain links TRBV10-2 with TRBJ1-6; 10 nucleotides align to TRBD1. CDR1 is WSHSY and CDR2 is SAAADI in the germline V gene. The CDR3 runs 15 residues. V lost 0 bases to trimming and J lost 9 bases; unmatched junction nucleotides: 2. CDR3 amino acids: CASSESGQGFSPLHF. CDR3 nucleotides: TGCGCCAGCAGTGAGTCGGGACAGGGGTTTTCACCCCTCCACTTT.

The chain carries TRBV30 and TRBJ2-1; 10 bases agree with TRBD2. Trimming cost V 3 bases and J 6 bases; bases outside gene matches: 5. The germline CDR1 and CDR2 sequences are GTSNPN and SVGIG (reference sequence). The CDR3 spans 14 residues. CDR3 amino acids: CAWRGAGGLNEQFF. In DNA, the CDR3 is TGTGCCTGGAGGGGAGCGGGGGGGCTCAATGAGCAGTTCTTC.

The chain joins TRBV4-2 to TRBJ2-3; no firm D call. The CDR3 is 14 amino acids. The germline CDR1 and CDR2 sequences are LGHNA and YNFKEQ. V was shortened by 2 bases and J by 1 base, with 7 bases between the two germline ends. The CDR3 here is CASSQLARTDTQYF. Here the CDR3 DNA reads TGTGCCAGCAGCCAATTAGCCCGCACAGATACGCAGTATTTT.

J is TRBJ2-7 and V is TRBV27; D perhaps matches TRBD1 (5 bases). The V end lost 6 bases, the J end lost 2 bases, and 11 bases lay between the germline ends. This CDR3 comprises 13 residues. Germline values: CDR1 MNHEY, CDR2 SMNVEV (reference sequence). The CDR3 region has the DNA TGTGCCAGCAGAGCCCAGGGTCCCTACGAGCAGTACTTC. Amino acid sequence: CASRAQGPYEQYF.